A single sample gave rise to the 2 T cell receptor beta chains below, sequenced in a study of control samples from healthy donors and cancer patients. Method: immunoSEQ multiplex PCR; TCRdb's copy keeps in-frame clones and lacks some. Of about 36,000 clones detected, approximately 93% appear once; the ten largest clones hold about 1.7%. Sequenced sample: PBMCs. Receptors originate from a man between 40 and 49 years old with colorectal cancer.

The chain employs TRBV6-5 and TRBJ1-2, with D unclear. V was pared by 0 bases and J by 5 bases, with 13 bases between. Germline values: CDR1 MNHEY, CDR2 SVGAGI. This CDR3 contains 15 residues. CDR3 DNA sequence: TGTGCCAGCAGTTACTCGAGGAGTCAGCCATATGGCTACACCTTC. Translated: CASSYSRSQPYGYTF.

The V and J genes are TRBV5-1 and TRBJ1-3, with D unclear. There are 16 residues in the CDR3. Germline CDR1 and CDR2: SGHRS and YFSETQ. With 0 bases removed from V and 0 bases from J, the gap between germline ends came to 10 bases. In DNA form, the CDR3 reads TGCGCCAGCAGCTTGGGCGCAGTGCTCTCTGGAAACACCATATATTTT. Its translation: CASSLGAVLSGNTIYF.